This TCR beta chain was recorded in a study of cytomegalovirus exposure and HLA in healthy donors. Study-wide background: As an earlier analysis found, about 179 million T cells yielded approximately 110 million unique TCR beta sequences.

Whole-study results and caveats: Trimming of TCR beta V- and J-genes showed a link, identified in a later analysis, to a missense DCLRE1C variant. HLA alleles showed associations with 15,000 to 20,000 TCR beta sequences in a later analysis, at a 0.05 false discovery rate.

The primer mix had 60 Vbeta and 13 Jbeta primers. Data came from immunoSEQ multiplex PCR; TCRdb stores just in-frame clones and leaves some out. In the table there are 45,000 to 70,000 clones, 82% of which are singletons. Of note for this clone: Its antigen is still unknown.

The CDR3 has 16 residues. V lost 2 bases and J lost 0, with 11 bases in between. Germline-derived CDR1 and CDR2 are MNHEY and SMNVEV (reference sequence). The sample consisted of PBMCs. The sequence was collected from a man aged 50 to 59 in good health and CMV-seronegative. The chain has TRBV27 and TRBJ2-4; tentative D call: TRBD1 (5 bases). The CDR3 sequence is CASSLRTPLAKNIQYF. The CDR3, as DNA: TGTGCCAGCAGTTTACGGACACCCCTAGCCAAAAACATTCAGTACTTC.